Listed below are T cell receptor beta chains from one sample, sequenced in a study of blood T cell repertoires in COVID-19. The protocol was immunoSEQ multiplex PCR, while the TCRdb copy is restricted to in-frame clones and leaves out a portion. This table has a few hundred thousand clones, approximately 90% appearing once. Input material: peripheral blood. These receptors originate from a man in his sixties who had recovered from COVID-19. Each CDR3 is given with its conserved first and last residue. The D gene is left open where the match is weak. Expanded clones are given a class, and other clones once, few, many or no size at all.

D gene: NA; J gene: TRBJ1-1; V gene: TRBV19; clone size: NA; CDR3 DNA: TGTGCCAGTGCGGCGGTGACAGGAGCAATGAACACTGAAGCTTTCTTT; CDR3 protein: CASAAVTGAMNTEAFF
D gene: NA; J gene: TRBJ1-5; V gene: TRBV19; clone size: NA; CDR3 DNA: TGTGCCAGTAGGCGGGGGGCTAGTGGGGGCAATCAGCCCCAGCATTTT; CDR3 protein: CASRRGASGGNQPQHF
D gene: NA; J gene: TRBJ1-3; V gene: TRBV27; clone size: NA; CDR3 DNA: TGTGCCAGCAGTCCCCGAGTGGGTCTAGGCGGAAACACCATATATTTT; CDR3 protein: CASSPRVGLGGNTIYF
D gene: TRBD1; J gene: TRBJ1-5; V gene: TRBV7-2; clone size: NA; CDR3 DNA: TGTGCCAGCAGCGCGGGACAGGGATATAGCAATCAGCCCCAGCATTTT; CDR3 protein: CASSAGQGYSNQPQHF
D gene: TRBD1; J gene: TRBJ1-6; V gene: TRBV10-1; clone size: NA; CDR3 DNA: TGCGCCAGCAGTGAAGGGGGCTGGGATTCACCCCTCCACTTT; CDR3 protein: CASSEGGWDSPLHF
D gene: NA; J gene: TRBJ1-5; V gene: TRBV19; clone size: NA; CDR3 DNA: TGTGCCAGTAGTACAGGGATAAATCAGCCCCAGCATTTT; CDR3 protein: CASSTGINQPQHF
D gene: NA; J gene: TRBJ2-2; V gene: TRBV5-1; clone size: NA; CDR3 DNA: TGCGCCAGCAGCTTGGCCCCCACGAACACCGGGGAGCTGTTTTTT; CDR3 protein: CASSLAPTNTGELFF
D gene: TRBD1; J gene: TRBJ1-1; V gene: TRBV28; clone size: NA; CDR3 DNA: TGTGCCAGCAGGTGGACAGGGAGTAAGGCTGAAGCTTTCTTT; CDR3 protein: CASRWTGSKAEAFF
D gene: NA; J gene: TRBJ1-5; V gene: TRBV5-4; clone size: few; CDR3 DNA: TGTGCCAGCAGCTTAAGCCCGAATCAGCCCCAGCATTTT; CDR3 protein: CASSLSPNQPQHF
D gene: TRBD2; J gene: TRBJ2-1; V gene: TRBV2; clone size: NA; CDR3 DNA: TGTGCCAGCAGGCCCAGCGGGGGCTACAATGAGCAGTTCTTC; CDR3 protein: CASRPSGGYNEQFF
D gene: NA; J gene: TRBJ2-7; V gene: TRBV5-1; clone size: NA; CDR3 DNA: TGCGCCAGCAGCTTGAAGGCACAGGAGGGGTCCTACGAGCAGTACTTC; CDR3 protein: CASSLKAQEGSYEQYF
D gene: NA; J gene: TRBJ2-5; V gene: TRBV5-1; clone size: NA; CDR3 DNA: TGCGCCAGCAGCCTTAAAGAGACCCAGTACTTC; CDR3 protein: CASSLKETQYF
D gene: NA; J gene: TRBJ1-1; V gene: TRBV4-1; clone size: NA; CDR3 DNA: TGCGCCCTACTCAGGGCCCGGGCCCCGGGCACTGAAGCTTTCTTT; CDR3 protein: CALLRARAPGTEAFF
D gene: NA; J gene: TRBJ1-1; V gene: TRBV7-8; clone size: NA; CDR3 DNA: TGTGCCAGCAGCTGGAAACTGAACAGGGCCCTGTACCCGTTTGAAGCTTTCTTT; CDR3 protein: CASSWKLNRALYPFEAFF
D gene: NA; J gene: TRBJ1-5; V gene: TRBV6-6; clone size: NA; CDR3 DNA: TGTGCCAGTTCTACAGGGCCGGGCAATCAGCCCCAGCATTTT; CDR3 protein: CASSTGPGNQPQHF
D gene: TRBD2; J gene: TRBJ2-7; V gene: TRBV5-5; clone size: NA; CDR3 DNA: TGTGCCAGCAGCTTAGGGAGGGTTTACGAGCAGTACTTC; CDR3 protein: CASSLGRVYEQYF
D gene: TRBD1; J gene: TRBJ1-4; V gene: TRBV5-1; clone size: NA; CDR3 DNA: TGCGCCAGCAGCTCCCGGGACAGGAGTTCAAGTTCGGAAAAACTGTTTTTT; CDR3 protein: CASSSRDRSSSSEKLFF
D gene: TRBD1; J gene: TRBJ1-6; V gene: TRBV6-2/TRBV6-3; clone size: NA; CDR3 DNA: TGTGCCAGCAGTTCGGACAGGGGCTATAATTCACCCCTCCACTTT; CDR3 protein: CASSSDRGYNSPLHF
D gene: TRBD1; J gene: TRBJ2-7; V gene: TRBV5-4; clone size: few; CDR3 DNA: TGTGCCAGCAGCAAGACAGGGGTCCCCGAGCAGTACTTC; CDR3 protein: CASSKTGVPEQYF
D gene: TRBD1; J gene: TRBJ1-6; V gene: TRBV19; clone size: NA; CDR3 DNA: TGTGCCAGTAGTCCCCCGGACAGGGGGCTATCCTATAATTCACCCCTCCACTTT; CDR3 protein: CASSPPDRGLSYNSPLHF
D gene: TRBD1; J gene: TRBJ1-5; V gene: TRBV4-1; clone size: NA; CDR3 DNA: TGCGCCAGCAGCCAAGAAGACAGGGTCAGTCAGCCCCAGCATTTT; CDR3 protein: CASSQEDRVSQPQHF
D gene: NA; J gene: TRBJ1-6; V gene: TRBV24-1; clone size: NA; CDR3 DNA: TGTGGGACTATGGACGGGAATTCACCCCTCCACTTT; CDR3 protein: CGTMDGNSPLHF
D gene: TRBD2; J gene: TRBJ2-1; V gene: TRBV10-2; clone size: NA; CDR3 DNA: TGCGCCAGCAATTTGGGGGGGTCTCACAATGAGCAGTTCTTC; CDR3 protein: CASNLGGSHNEQFF
D gene: NA; J gene: TRBJ1-3; V gene: TRBV7-2; clone size: once; CDR3 DNA: TGTGCCAGCAGCCAAAGTTCGGGGGAGGGTTCAGGAAACACCATATATTTT; CDR3 protein: CASSQSSGEGSGNTIYF
D gene: TRBD1; J gene: TRBJ1-6; V gene: TRBV7-9; clone size: once; CDR3 DNA: TGTGCCAGCACCGAGGGTGACAGGGACGCTTCACCCCTCCACTTT; CDR3 protein: CASTEGDRDASPLHF
D gene: NA; J gene: TRBJ2-1; V gene: TRBV11-3; clone size: NA; CDR3 DNA: TGTGCCAGCAGCCTGAGCTCCTACAATGAGCAGTTCTTC; CDR3 protein: CASSLSSYNEQFF
D gene: NA; J gene: TRBJ2-5; V gene: TRBV7-2; clone size: NA; CDR3 DNA: TGTGCCAGCAGCCAAAGCTCTGAGACCCAGTACTTC; CDR3 protein: CASSQSSETQYF
D gene: NA; J gene: TRBJ1-1; V gene: TRBV6-6; clone size: few; CDR3 DNA: TGTGCCAGCAGTTATAACGACAGACTGAACACTGAAGCTTTCTTT; CDR3 protein: CASSYNDRLNTEAFF
D gene: NA; J gene: TRBJ1-5; V gene: TRBV23-1; clone size: NA; CDR3 DNA: TGCGCCAGCAGTCACAAACAGGGATATAGCAATCAGCCCCAGCATTTT; CDR3 protein: CASSHKQGYSNQPQHF
D gene: NA; J gene: TRBJ2-3; V gene: TRBV9; clone size: NA; CDR3 DNA: TGTGCCAGCAGCCCGCAGACTGGCACAGATACGCAGTATTTT; CDR3 protein: CASSPQTGTDTQYF
D gene: TRBD1; J gene: TRBJ1-2; V gene: TRBV3-1/TRBV3-2; clone size: NA; CDR3 DNA: TGTGCCAGCAGCCAAGAAAGACGGGGACAGGGGGTCGATGGCTACACCTTC; CDR3 protein: CASSQERRGQGVDGYTF
D gene: TRBD1; J gene: TRBJ2-3; V gene: TRBV19; clone size: NA; CDR3 DNA: TGTGCCAGTAGTATCGGGACAGCCTCAGATACGCAGTATTTT; CDR3 protein: CASSIGTASDTQYF
D gene: NA; J gene: TRBJ2-3; V gene: TRBV6-4; clone size: NA; CDR3 DNA: TGTGCACGACCTGCGGGGCAGTTTCTCACAGATACGCAGTATTTT; CDR3 protein: CARPAGQFLTDTQYF
D gene: NA; J gene: TRBJ2-7; V gene: TRBV21-1; clone size: NA; CDR3 DNA: TGTGCCAGCAGCCCGCGGTGCCCGGGACTAGCGACGTACGAGCAGTACTTC; CDR3 protein: CASSPRCPGLATYEQYF
D gene: TRBD2; J gene: TRBJ2-5; V gene: TRBV5-1; clone size: NA; CDR3 DNA: TGCGCCAGCAGCTTGTTCGGCGGGGGGGAGACCCAGTACTTC; CDR3 protein: CASSLFGGGETQYF
D gene: NA; J gene: TRBJ1-6; V gene: TRBV5-1; clone size: NA; CDR3 DNA: TGCGCCAGCAGCCTTCGACAGTTAGGCTCCTATAATTCACCCCTCCACTTT; CDR3 protein: CASSLRQLGSYNSPLHF
D gene: TRBD1; J gene: TRBJ2-7; V gene: TRBV5-1; clone size: NA; CDR3 DNA: TGCGCCAGCAGGACCTCCGGGACAGGGACCAACGAGCAGTACTTC; CDR3 protein: CASRTSGTGTNEQYF
D gene: TRBD1; J gene: TRBJ1-1; V gene: TRBV18; clone size: NA; CDR3 DNA: TGTGCCAGCTCACTACAGGGGGCTGGGTACACTGAAGCTTTCTTT; CDR3 protein: CASSLQGAGYTEAFF
D gene: TRBD2; J gene: TRBJ2-3; V gene: TRBV10-2; clone size: once; CDR3 DNA: TGCGCCAGCGCCGGGGGACTAGTCGCAGATACGCAGTATTTT; CDR3 protein: CASAGGLVADTQYF
D gene: TRBD1; J gene: TRBJ1-2; V gene: TRBV25-1; clone size: NA; CDR3 DNA: TGTGCCAGCTCTGAATCAGGGGGCGTAAGCTACACCTTC; CDR3 protein: CASSESGGVSYTF
D gene: NA; J gene: TRBJ2-7; V gene: TRBV5-6; clone size: NA; CDR3 DNA: TGTGCCAGCAGCTTTTCATCCCACGAGCAGTACTTC; CDR3 protein: CASSFSSHEQYF
D gene: TRBD1; J gene: TRBJ2-2; V gene: TRBV5-4; clone size: NA; CDR3 DNA: TGTGCCAGCAGCCCCGGGACAGGGATAACCGGGGAGCTGTTTTTT; CDR3 protein: CASSPGTGITGELFF
D gene: TRBD2; J gene: TRBJ2-1; V gene: TRBV7-7; clone size: NA; CDR3 DNA: TGTGCTAGCAGCGCCAAAGGCGGGGGGGCAGACAATGAGCAGTTCTTC; CDR3 protein: CASSAKGGGADNEQFF
D gene: TRBD2; J gene: TRBJ2-1; V gene: TRBV12-3/TRBV12-4; clone size: once; CDR3 DNA: TGTGCCAGCAGTAGCGGGGGGGCGTATGAGCAGTTCTTC; CDR3 protein: CASSSGGAYEQFF
D gene: NA; J gene: TRBJ2-2; V gene: TRBV5-1; clone size: NA; CDR3 DNA: TGCGCCAGCAGCTTGGCCGGCGGGGGCGTCGGCGGGGAGCTGTTTTTT; CDR3 protein: CASSLAGGGVGGELFF